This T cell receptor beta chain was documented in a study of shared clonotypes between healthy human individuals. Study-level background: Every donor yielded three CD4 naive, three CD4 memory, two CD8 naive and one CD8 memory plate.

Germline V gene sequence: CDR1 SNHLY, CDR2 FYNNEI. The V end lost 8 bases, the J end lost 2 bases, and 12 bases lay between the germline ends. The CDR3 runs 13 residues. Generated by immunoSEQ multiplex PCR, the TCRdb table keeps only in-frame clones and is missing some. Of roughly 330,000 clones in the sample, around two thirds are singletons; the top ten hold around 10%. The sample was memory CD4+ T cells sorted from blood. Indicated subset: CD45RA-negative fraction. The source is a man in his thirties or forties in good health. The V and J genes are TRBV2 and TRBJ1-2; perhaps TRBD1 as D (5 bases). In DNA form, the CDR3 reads TGTGCCAGCTCGCTCGGGACCAACTATGGCTACACCTTC. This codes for CASSLGTNYGYTF.